The rows below give T cell receptor beta chains drawn from one sample of a study of blood T cell repertoires in COVID-19. Here immunoSEQ multiplex PCR was the method, and the copy in TCRdb shows in-frame clones only, minus some. The data contain more than 95,000 clones, roughly 69% of them singletons. The sequencing sample was made of peripheral blood. These receptor sequences come from a woman aged 70 to 79 with acute or convalescent COVID-19. CDR3s leave out the opening cysteine and the closing phenylalanine or tryptophan. Fields, in order: V gene, J gene, CDR3 protein.

TRBV18	TRBJ2-7	ASRLDYEQY
TRBV7-6	TRBJ2-7	ASSPQGNRPPYEQY
TRBV19	TRBJ2-2	ASSIIAGPGELF
TRBV10-1	TRBJ2-1	ASSESKLFDGQF
TRBV6-5	TRBJ1-5	ASKPGQLRNQPQH
TRBV28	TRBJ1-1	ASIDRGQGGTEAF
TRBV29-1	TRBJ2-5	SVGRTGHYQETQY
TRBV6-5	TRBJ1-4	ASSYLTGGGEKLF
TRBV7-2	TRBJ2-7	ASSLTGERGYEQY
TRBV15	TRBJ2-5	ATSRGGQVGETQY
TRBV24-1	TRBJ1-2	ATLPLWDRGPFGYT
TRBV19	TRBJ2-2	ASSILSPFAAAGVNTGELF
TRBV7-2	TRBJ1-1	ASSPGMAHTEAF
TRBV12-3/TRBV12-4	TRBJ2-3	ASSRTATDTQY
TRBV3-1/TRBV3-2	TRBJ2-1	ASSQEDRSNEQF
TRBV5-1	TRBJ2-3	ASSPGTARDTQY
TRBV7-6	TRBJ1-1	ASLPGTGANKNTEAF
TRBV7-9	TRBJ2-7	ASSLGQPSDEQY
TRBV10-1	TRBJ1-1	ASSRDRNTEAF
TRBV5-4	TRBJ1-2	ASSLVTTGNNGYT
TRBV7-6	TRBJ2-3	ASSVPETPSQGASDTQY
TRBV14	TRBJ2-3	ASSRELAGVGDTQY
TRBV18	TRBJ1-1	ASSPPSLNTEAF
TRBV24-1	TRBJ2-1	ATAETRNEQF
TRBV2	TRBJ2-1	ASSGGLAGGPYNEQF